These 17 T cell receptor beta chains were all obtained from the same sample, sequenced in a study of blood T cells in healthy people across ages. Alongside a J-beta primer mix, a sample-barcoded 5' primer served in a second PCR lasting about 6 to 11 cycles. A single record per CDR3 protein comes from TCRdb applying MiXCR to the 5' RACE reads. This sample yields around 1,000,000 distinct CDR3 sequences, of which about 23% are seen a single time; around 0.75% belongs to the top ten. The same data also went into a second study, on T cells of mothers and their children.

The sequenced sample was blood. These receptors were obtained from a girl aged 2-10 years in good health.

In this sample, this clonotype turned up a few times. This chain connects TRBV9 to TRBJ2-4; possibly TRBD1 for D (6 bases). V shed 5 bases and J shed 16 bases, with 19 bases lying between them. Per germline, CDR1 SGDLS and CDR2 YYNGEE. CDR3 length equals 12 residues. The CDR3 DNA sequence: TGTGCCAGCAGAGACCGGACAGCCACCGGATACTTC. Amino acids: CASRDRTATGYF.

This chain links TRBV6-1 with TRBJ1-2; D possibly corresponds to TRBD1 (5 bases). V shed 11 bases and J shed 1 base, with 11 bases lying between them. Germline-derived CDR1 and CDR2 are MNHNS and SASEGT. The CDR3 is 12 amino acids. CDR3 amino acids: CAGTTLNYGYTF. In nucleotides, the CDR3 is TGTGCCGGGACGACGCTTAACTATGGCTACACCTTC.

V is TRBV4-1 and J is TRBJ2-7, with a tentative D call TRBD1 (5 bases). CDR3 length: 14 amino acids. From germline, CDR1 is MGHRA and CDR2 YSYEKL. V was shortened by 8 bases and J by 6 bases, with 20 bases between the two germline ends. CDR3 DNA sequence: TGCGCCAGCCGTGTGCAGGGCGGTGGAAGCGAGCAGTACTTC. It specifies CASRVQGGGSEQYF.

This clonotype was counted between two and nine times. V is TRBV15 and J is TRBJ1-6; TRBD1 might be the D (5 bases). The CDR3 runs to 15 residues. Germline V gene sequence: CDR1 LNHNV, CDR2 YYDKDF (reference sequence). Trimming took off 1 base at V and 8 bases at J, with 12 bases between the two ends. The CDR3 coding sequence is TGTGCCACCAGCAGAGGGGGGGTATCGGATTCACCCCTCCACTTT. It codes for CATSRGGVSDSPLHF. The entire variable domain, with the rest obtained from reference TRBV15 and TRBJ1-6, is as follows: DAMVIQNPRYQVTQFGKPVTLSCSQTLNHNVMYWYQQKSSQAPKLLFHYYDKDFNNEADTPDNFQSRRPNTSFCFLDIRSPGLGDTAMYLCATSRGGVSDSPLHFGNGTRLTVT.

This clonotype was seen more than once but under ten times. The chain recombines TRBV24-1 with TRBJ2-5, with 8 bases lining up with TRBD1. The CDR3 is made up of 16 amino acids. V was clipped by 4 bases and J by 5 bases; unmatched bases: 11. CDR1 KGHDR and CDR2 SFDVKD come from the germline V gene. The CDR3 DNA reads as TGTGCCACCAGTGACACTTCCCAGGGGGCAGGGGAGACCCAGTACTTC. It encodes CATSDTSQGAGETQYF.

V and J are TRBV12-3 or TRBV12-4 and TRBJ2-5; 8 nucleotides agree with TRBD2. The last part of the DNA fits TRBJ2-1 better; the J call may be wrong. This CDR3 has 15 residues. This CDR3 is CASSLDGGARNEQFF. The CDR3 nucleotides are TGTGCCAGCAGTTTGGACGGGGGGGCTCGGAATGAGCAGTTCTTC.

This sequence joins TRBV2 and TRBJ2-7; 8 bases map to TRBD1. Germline CDR1 and CDR2: SNHLY and FYNNEI. Unmatched junction bases numbered 13, after V lost 5 bases and J lost 4 bases. CDR3 length equals 16 residues. CDR3 residues: CASSQMRQGQFYEQYF. The CDR3 DNA follows: TGTGCCAGCAGTCAGATGAGACAGGGGCAGTTTTACGAGCAGTACTTC.

This clonotype was counted only a few times. The chain links TRBV29-1 to TRBJ2-1; TRBD1 agrees at 7 bases. V lost 8 bases and J lost 2; bases outside the gene matches: 6. The CDR3 totals 13 residues. Germline loops: CDR1 SQVTM, CDR2 ANQGSEA. CDR3 coding DNA: TGCAGCCAAGACAGGGCGGCCTACAATGAGCAGTTCTTC. Its protein product is CSQDRAAYNEQFF.

This clonotype was counted a few times. This rearrangement joins TRBV28 to TRBJ1-5; D gene uncertain. Germline-derived CDR1 and CDR2 are MDHEN and SYDVKM. This CDR3 comprises 15 residues. The V and J ends lost 7 bases and 3 bases respectively, with 16 bases between them. The CDR3 sequence: CASNTRGRINQPQHF. In DNA form, the CDR3 reads TGTGCCAGCAATACCAGAGGTCGGATCAATCAGCCCCAGCATTTT.

Points on this clonotype: The junction departs from germline at one end; a sequencing error may be responsible. V is TRBV29-1 and J is TRBJ2-5; TRBD2 aligns across 14 bases. Germline assignment: CDR1 SQVTM and CDR2 ANQGSEA. The CDR3 sequence is 17 residues long. The CDR3: CSGEGLAGGASQETQYF. The CDR3 DNA sequence: TGCAGCGGTGAAGGACTAGCGGGAGGAGCCAGCCAAGAGACCCAGTACTTC.

This clonotype was found a few times. The rearrangement joins TRBV13 to TRBJ2-5; D possibly corresponds to TRBD2 (7 bases). Germline-derived CDR1 and CDR2 are PRHDT and FYEKMQ (reference sequence). The CDR3 consists of 15 residues. V lost 0 bases to trimming and J lost 3 bases, with 11 bases between them. The CDR3 loop reads CASSLGGGGEETQYF. The DNA of the CDR3 is TGTGCCAGCAGCTTAGGAGGGGGGGGAGAAGAGACCCAGTACTTC. Supplemented by reference TRBV13 and TRBJ2-5, the full variable domain reads AAGVIQSPRHLIKEKRETATLKCYPIPRHDTVYWYQQGPGQDPQFLISFYEKMQSDKGSIPDRFSAQQFSDYHSELNMSSLELGDSALYFCASSLGGGGEETQYFGPGTRLLVL.

The rearrangement joins TRBV9 to TRBJ2-5; D call uncertain. V dropped 7 bases and J dropped 4 bases, with 23 bases sitting between them. Germline V gene lookup returns CDR1 SGDLS and CDR2 YYNGEE. The CDR3 is made up of 16 amino acids. CDR3 coding DNA: TGTGCCAGCTCGGGTGACGGCTCGTCGGACGTAGAGACCCAGTACTTC. This encodes CASSGDGSSDVETQYF.

This clonotype has only a few counts. V is TRBV7-8 and J is TRBJ2-1; 12 bases match TRBD2. The germline gives CDR1 SGHVS, CDR2 FQNEAQ. V was clipped by 5 bases and J by 7 bases; unmatched bases: 9. The CDR3 loop spans 16 amino acids. The CDR3 loop reads CASSEWSSGGENEQFF. CDR3 bases: TGTGCCAGCAGCGAGTGGTCTAGCGGGGGGGAAAATGAGCAGTTCTTC.

This chain links TRBV15 with TRBJ2-7; D possibly corresponds to TRBD1 (6 bases). Trimming stripped 1 base from V and 1 base from J, with 11 bases between. CDR3 size: 15 residues. CDR1 and CDR2 (germline): LNHNV, YYDKDF (reference sequence). The CDR3 sequence is CATSRASTGSYEQYF. CDR3 coding DNA: TGTGCCACCAGCAGAGCTTCGACAGGTTCCTACGAGCAGTACTTC.

The rearrangement links TRBV12-3 or TRBV12-4 to TRBJ2-7; D call uncertain. The CDR3 loop spans 12 amino acids. V lost 5 bases and J lost 6, with 11 bases in between. CDR3 in DNA: TGTGCCAGCAGTCTCAGGACCCCCGAGCAGTACTTC. Its translation is CASSLRTPEQYF.

This clonotype was seen a few times. The chain has TRBV20-1 and TRBJ1-2, with D tentatively TRBD1 (6 bases). The V gene lost 1 base and the J gene lost 4 bases, with 22 bases spanning the gap. CDR1 is DFQATT, CDR2 SNEGSKA, per germline (reference sequence). This CDR3 contains 17 residues. CDR3 nucleotide sequence: TGCAGTGCTAGAGGCCTGGCCCAGAAGGGGGTTTCCTATGGCTACACCTTC. It specifies CSARGLAQKGVSYGYTF.

This clonotype was recorded a few times. This sequence joins TRBV4-1 and TRBJ1-2; 8 bases match TRBD1. CDR3 length: 13 amino acids. From germline, CDR1 is MGHRA and CDR2 YSYEKL. The V gene end was trimmed by 6 bases and the J gene end by 6 bases; junction bases not matched to a gene: 6. This CDR3 reads CASRPTGGHGYTF. The CDR3 nucleotides are TGCGCCAGCAGGCCAACAGGGGGGCATGGCTACACCTTC.